Listed here are 15 T cell receptor beta chains from one sample, sequenced in a study. TCRdb fed the RT-PCR reads into MiXCR, producing one record per CDR3 protein. The sample records hundreds of thousands of distinct CDR3 sequences, 12% to 15% being singletons. The sequencing sample was made of memory CD4+ T cells from blood. These receptors were collected from a female donor in good health, serving as a healthy control.

The chain couples TRBV6-2 or TRBV6-3 to TRBJ2-2; tentatively, D is TRBD1 or TRBD2 (5 bases each). CDR3 length equals 15 residues. Between the trimmed V and J ends, which lost 2 bases and 4 bases, there was a span of 11 bases. Germline values: CDR1 MNHEY, CDR2 SVGEGT. The CDR3 region is CASSYLSGPTGELFF. CDR3 bases: TGTGCCAGCAGTTACCTATCGGGGCCCACCGGGGAGCTGTTTTTT.

This clonotype was observed a few times. DNA of the CDR3: TGCGCCAGCAGCCAAGATAGTGGAGCTAGCGGGTACAATGAGCAGTTCTTC. Protein: CASSQDSGASGYNEQFF. The chain has TRBV4-1 and TRBJ2-1, with 8 nucleotides matching TRBD2. Germline V gene lookup returns CDR1 MGHRA and CDR2 YSYEKL. With V trimmed by 0 bases and J by 4 bases, 8 bases remained unmatched. The CDR3 is made up of 17 amino acids.

A few counts support this clonotype. V is TRBV5-1 and J is TRBJ2-3; tentative D call: TRBD2 (5 bases). This CDR3 spans 14 amino acids. V lost 10 bases and J lost 0, with 15 bases in between. Germline V gives CDR1 SGHRS, CDR2 YFSETQ. Here the CDR3 reads CASCGWTSTDTQYF. The CDR3 DNA reads TGCGCCTCCTGCGGTTGGACTAGCACAGATACGCAGTATTTT.

This clonotype has ten or more counts. The chain uses TRBV29-1 and TRBJ2-1; 8 positions match TRBD2. Losses at the gene ends were 7 bases for V and 3 bases for J; bases not matched to a gene: 8. The germline gives CDR1 SQVTM, CDR2 ANQGSEA. This CDR3 spans 14 amino acids. The DNA for the CDR3 is TGCAGCGCCATAAAGCGGGAGAGCTACAATGAGCAGTTCTTC. It codes for CSAIKRESYNEQFF.

This clonotype was seen more than once but under ten times. The V gene is TRBV2, the J gene TRBJ2-5; D might be TRBD1 (6 bases). The CDR3 has 13 amino acids. CDR1 is SNHLY and CDR2 is FYNNEI in the germline V gene. The V gene lost 5 bases and the J gene lost 3 bases, with 10 bases spanning the gap. DNA of the CDR3: TGTGCCAGCAGTAGGGGGAACGAAGAGACCCAGTACTTC. Its protein is CASSRGNEETQYF.

This clonotype was detected only a few times. The CDR3 loop is CSARDTLGTGGRVGYGYTF. CDR3 coding DNA: TGCAGTGCTAGAGATACCCTAGGGACAGGGGGCAGGGTTGGTTATGGCTACACCTTC. The V call is TRBV20-1, the J call TRBJ1-2; TRBD1 matches at 12 bases. CDR3 size: 19 residues. Germline assignment: CDR1 DFQATT and CDR2 SNEGSKA (reference sequence). V lost 0 bases, J lost 5 bases, and 16 bases stayed unmatched.

This clonotype was seen at least ten times. V and J are TRBV4-2 and TRBJ2-7; D not resolved. V was clipped by 0 bases and J by 4 bases, with 10 bases between them. Germline CDR1 LGHNA, CDR2 YNFKEQ. The CDR3 sequence is 14 residues long. CDR3 in DNA: TGTGCCAGCAGCCAAGAGGGCAGGAGATACGAGCAGTACTTC. This sequence encodes CASSQEGRRYEQYF.

The chain joins TRBV20-1 to TRBJ2-3; D uncertain. Germline CDR1 DFQATT, CDR2 SNEGSKA (reference sequence). V lost 6 bases and J lost 0, with 13 bases in between. The CDR3 length is 14 residues. CDR3 sequence reads: CSAVDIRSTDTQYF. CDR3 DNA sequence: TGCAGTGCGGTCGACATCCGGAGCACAGATACGCAGTATTTT.

With regard to this clonotype: Being one base from a much bigger clone, this may be a read error. V gene TRBV5-5 combines with J gene TRBJ2-3; 8 bases agree with TRBD2. This CDR3 region has 15 residues. Germline V gives CDR1 SGHKS, CDR2 YYEKEE (reference sequence). The ends lost 6 bases at V and 6 bases at J; junction bases unmatched: 12. The CDR3 loop reads CASIFGGLAKDTQYF. The CDR3 bases are TGTGCCAGCATCTTTGGAGGACTAGCAAAGGATACGCAGTATTTT.

V and J are TRBV10-3 and TRBJ1-1, with D tentatively TRBD1 (5 bases). The CDR3 sequence is 12 residues long. Trimming removed 10 bases from V and 4 bases from J, with 13 bases in between. The V gene's germline CDR1 is ENHRY and CDR2 SYGVKD. Written as DNA, the CDR3 is TGTGCCACCAGGGACTTAGGCACTGAAGCTTTCTTT. Translation gives CATRDLGTEAFF.

The chain recombines TRBV18 with TRBJ1-2; 11 bases are a match to TRBD1. V was clipped by 3 bases and J by 8 bases; unmatched bases: 5. CDR3 length equals 14 residues. Germline V gene sequence: CDR1 KGHSH, CDR2 LQKENI. In DNA form, the CDR3 reads TGTGCCAGCTCACCGGGACAGGGGGTGCACGGCTACACCTTC. Translating it yields CASSPGQGVHGYTF.

This clonotype was counted once. The rearrangement links TRBV14 to TRBJ2-7; 9 bases line up with TRBD1. With 2 bases clipped from V and 8 bases from J, the junction kept 7 bases outside the gene matches. Per germline, CDR1 SGHDN and CDR2 FVKESK. CDR3 length: 14 residues. CDR3 coding DNA: TGTGCCAGCAGCCAATTGGGACAGGGAGACAAGCAGTACTTC. This codes for CASSQLGQGDKQYF.

This chain connects TRBV18 to TRBJ2-1; D is perhaps TRBD2 (6 bases). Trimming shortened V by 0 bases and J by 10 bases, and 10 bases separated the two germline ends. This CDR3 is built from 13 residues. CDR1 KGHSH and CDR2 LQKENI come from the germline V gene. In DNA, the CDR3 is TGTGCCAGCTCACCACCGGGGACTCTGGAGCAGTTCTTC. This codes for CASSPPGTLEQFF.

Concerning this clonotype: A much larger clone sits a single nucleotide away, making a read error possible. This chain joins TRBV18 and TRBJ2-5; D is unresolved. The CDR3 runs 13 residues. Germline V gene data show CDR1 as KGHSH and CDR2 as LQKENI. The CDR3 loop reads CANSPLQQETQYF. CDR3 in DNA: TGTGCCAACTCACCATTACAGCAAGAGACCCAGTACTTC. The full variable domain, with the rest looked up from reference TRBV18 and TRBJ2-5, is NAGVMQNPRHLVRRRGQEARLRCSPMKGHSHVYWYRQLPEEGLKFMVYLQKENIIDESGMPKERFSAEFPKEGPSILRIQQVVRGDSAAYFCANSPLQQETQYFGPGTRLLVL.

This clonotype was counted at least ten times. The chain joins TRBV20-1 to TRBJ1-2; D gene uncertain. The CDR3 loop spans 13 amino acids. The V gene lost 0 bases and the J gene lost 3 bases, with 8 bases spanning the gap. CDR1 is DFQATT, CDR2 SNEGSKA, per germline (reference sequence). CDR3: CSARDGVDYGYTF. Here the CDR3 DNA reads TGCAGTGCTAGAGACGGGGTGGACTATGGCTACACCTTC.